This is a list of T cell receptor beta chains from one sample in a study of cytomegalovirus exposure and HLA in healthy donors. Sequencing used immunoSEQ multiplex PCR; TCRdb keeps in-frame clones, though not all of them. The sample holds roughly 120,000 clones, 9.5% seen once. Sequencing input: PBMCs. The source of these receptors is a man aged 25-40 years in good health and CMV-seronegative. Each CDR3 is given with its conserved first and last residue. Fields, in order: J gene, V gene, CDR3 protein.

>TRBJ1-3|TRBV10-2
CASRGLGNTIYF
>TRBJ2-7|TRBV11-3
CASSQRRGTSGTTVTYEQYF
>TRBJ2-1|TRBV2
CASSPRGTYNEQFF
>TRBJ1-2|TRBV19
CASRGSGYGYTF
>TRBJ2-1|TRBV6-5
CASSYSGVEQFF
>TRBJ2-3|TRBV7-9
CASSLDLASDTQYF
>TRBJ1-2|TRBV28
CASSQTTGIYGYTF
>TRBJ2-3|TRBV30
CAWSAYRGTDTQYF
>TRBJ2-3|TRBV7-9
CASSSGPGTSGSRADTQYF
>TRBJ1-1|TRBV7-9
CASSSRQGSEAFF
>TRBJ1-2|TRBV5-4
CASSWDRVGGYTF
>TRBJ2-4|TRBV29-1
CSVETATVNIQYF
>TRBJ2-1|TRBV25-1
CASSSRQGAYNEQFF
>TRBJ2-7|TRBV28
CASSLSDSYEQYF
>TRBJ2-2|TRBV7-2
CASSSGQVNTGELFF
>TRBJ1-1|TRBV18
CASSPTGGNTEAFF
>TRBJ2-7|TRBV11-3
CASSLSRSSYEQYF
>TRBJ2-3|TRBV11-3
CASSPGTSGSSDTQYF
>TRBJ1-1|TRBV7-3
CASSPRDRGPSTEAFF
>TRBJ2-3|TRBV5-1
CASSLDLAGQSTQYF
>TRBJ2-1|TRBV27
CASSSGLAASGNEQFF
>TRBJ1-2|TRBV30
CAWSPSIYGYTF
>TRBJ1-1|TRBV19
CASSIPKQGALYDTEAFF
>TRBJ1-6|TRBV30
CAWTGTVNSPLHF
>TRBJ2-3|TRBV4-1
CASSQDPEDTQYF
>TRBJ2-1|TRBV6-5
CASSLAGRTYNEQFF
>TRBJ2-1|TRBV27
CASSPWTSGRASYNEQFF
>TRBJ2-2|TRBV5-1
CASSLESSSGRQVELFF
>TRBJ2-7|TRBV2
CASSYLLGTAYEQYF
>TRBJ2-7|TRBV4-1
CASSQGQGWDEQYF
>TRBJ1-6|TRBV5-6
CASSLDREDSPLHF
>TRBJ2-1|TRBV5-1
CASNIGDQEQFF
>TRBJ2-3|TRBV5-1
CASSLAGDRVGDTQYF
>TRBJ2-7|TRBV5-5
CASSAGTESYEQYF
>TRBJ1-5|TRBV11-2
CASSLGVGAPQHF
>TRBJ2-1|TRBV27
CATQFIGMGVRNEQFF
>TRBJ2-5|TRBV7-8
CASSFSMAGGIRETQYF
>TRBJ2-4|TRBV25-1
CASSVQGGNIQYF
>TRBJ2-1|TRBV30
CAWSGTSAVDEQFF
>TRBJ1-2|TRBV6-5
CASSWTGGGYGYTF
>TRBJ1-4|TRBV2
CASSVKGMGKLFF